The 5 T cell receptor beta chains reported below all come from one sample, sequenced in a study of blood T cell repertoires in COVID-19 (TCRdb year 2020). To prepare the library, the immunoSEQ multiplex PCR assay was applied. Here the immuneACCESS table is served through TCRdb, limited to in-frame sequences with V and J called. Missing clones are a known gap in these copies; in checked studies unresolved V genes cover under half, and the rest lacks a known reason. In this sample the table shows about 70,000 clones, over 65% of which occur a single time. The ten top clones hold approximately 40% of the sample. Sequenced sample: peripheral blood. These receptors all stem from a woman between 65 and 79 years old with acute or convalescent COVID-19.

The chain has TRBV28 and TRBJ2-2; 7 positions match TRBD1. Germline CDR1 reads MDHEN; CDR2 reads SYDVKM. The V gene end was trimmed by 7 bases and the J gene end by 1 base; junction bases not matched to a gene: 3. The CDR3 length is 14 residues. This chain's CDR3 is CASTPGGNTGELFF. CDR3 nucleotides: TGTGCCAGCACCCCAGGGGGGAACACCGGGGAGCTGTTTTTT.

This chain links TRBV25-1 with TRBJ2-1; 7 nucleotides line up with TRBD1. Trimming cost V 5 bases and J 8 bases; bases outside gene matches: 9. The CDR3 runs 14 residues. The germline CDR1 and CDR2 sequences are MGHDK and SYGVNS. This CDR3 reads CASSSQGDVDEQFF. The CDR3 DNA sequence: TGTGCCAGCAGTTCCCAGGGGGACGTGGATGAGCAGTTCTTC.

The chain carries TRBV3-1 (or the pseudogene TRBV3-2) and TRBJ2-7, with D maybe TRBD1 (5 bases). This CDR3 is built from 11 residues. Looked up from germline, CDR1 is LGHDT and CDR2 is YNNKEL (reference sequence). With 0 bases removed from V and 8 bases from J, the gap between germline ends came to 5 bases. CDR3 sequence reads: CASSQEGQQYF. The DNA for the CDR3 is TGTGCCAGCAGCCAAGAGGGGCAGCAGTACTTC.

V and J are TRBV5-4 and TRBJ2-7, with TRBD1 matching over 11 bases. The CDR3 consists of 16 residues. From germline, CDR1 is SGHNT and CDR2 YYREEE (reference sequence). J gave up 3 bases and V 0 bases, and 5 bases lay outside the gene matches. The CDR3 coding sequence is TGTGCCAGCAGCTTGGCTGGGACAGGGGGTATCTACGAGCAGTACTTC. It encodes CASSLAGTGGIYEQYF.

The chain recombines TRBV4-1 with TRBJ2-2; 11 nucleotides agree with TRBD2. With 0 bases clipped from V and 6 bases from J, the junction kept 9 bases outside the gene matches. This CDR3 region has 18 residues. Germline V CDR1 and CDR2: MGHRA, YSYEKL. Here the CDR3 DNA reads TGCGCCAGCAGCCAAGAATTAGCGGGAGGGCCCTGGGCCGGGGAGCTGTTTTTT. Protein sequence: CASSQELAGGPWAGELFF.